The 21 T cell receptor beta chains listed next were all sequenced from one sample in a study of Graves' ophthalmopathy and Graves' hyperthyroidism. RNA transcripts were the template, and TCR beta CDR3 regions were amplified from them. An initial RT-PCR round employing HTBI primers preceded a second-round multiplex PCR. MiXCR, run by TCRdb on the multiplex PCR reads, gives a single entry per CDR3 protein. The table includes roughly 410,000 distinct CDR3 sequences, just over 15% detected once. Sequenced material: peripheral blood. These receptors were taken from a woman between 18 and 30 years old with stable Graves' hyperthyroidism.

This clonotype was counted many times. The V call is TRBV27, the J call TRBJ1-1; 7 bases map to TRBD1. The V gene end was trimmed by 6 bases and the J gene end by 5 bases; junction bases not matched to a gene: 12. The CDR3 consists of 15 residues. Germline V CDR1 and CDR2: MNHEY, SMNVEV (reference sequence). CDR3 sequence (DNA): TGTGCCAGCAGAACCAAGGGGGCGGAGAGGACTGAAGCTTTCTTT. Protein: CASRTKGAERTEAFF.

This clonotype has at least ten counts. The chain carries TRBV20-1 and TRBJ2-5; TRBD2 aligns across 7 bases. This CDR3 is built from 12 residues. V shed 8 bases and J 4 bases; nucleotides not matched to a gene: 7. Germline-derived CDR1 and CDR2 are DFQATT and SNEGSKA (reference sequence). The CDR3 sequence: CSTVGGGETQYF. Here the CDR3 DNA reads TGCAGTACCGTGGGGGGGGGAGAGACCCAGTACTTC.

This clonotype was recorded at least ten times. J is TRBJ2-5 and V is TRBV6-5, with 8 bases that match TRBD1. Germline V gene data show CDR1 as MNHEY and CDR2 as SVGAGI. V shed 8 bases, J shed 1 base, and the junction held 3 bases outside the gene matches. The CDR3 is 13 residues long. The CDR3 is CASAGGPQETQYF. CDR3 nucleotides: TGTGCCAGCGCAGGGGGCCCCCAAGAGACCCAGTACTTC.

This clonotype appeared many times. The V call is TRBV12-3 or TRBV12-4, the J call TRBJ2-7, with D possibly TRBD2 on 6 matching bases. With 6 bases removed from V and 0 bases from J, the gap between germline ends came to 12 bases. This CDR3 has 14 amino acids. The CDR3 coding sequence is TGTGCCAGCAGCCCGGGACTCCTCTCCTACGAGCAGTACTTC. This encodes CASSPGLLSYEQYF.

This clonotype was seen a few times. The chain carries TRBV3-1 and TRBJ1-2; D possibly corresponds to TRBD1 (6 bases). In germline, CDR1 is LGHDT, CDR2 YNNKEL (reference sequence). The CDR3 loop spans 15 amino acids. Trimming shortened V by 5 bases and J by 3 bases, and 16 bases separated the two germline ends. The CDR3 DNA is TGTGCCAGCAGCGCCGGACAGATAAAATACTATGGCTACACCTTC. This sequence encodes CASSAGQIKYYGYTF.

About this clonotype itself: A much larger clone lies one base from this, so it may be a read error. This chain joins TRBV12-5 and TRBJ1-1, with D perhaps TRBD1 (6 bases). CDR1 is LGHNT, CDR2 FRNRAP, per germline. The CDR3 is 13 amino acids. This CDR3 reads CASGLAGGAEACF. CDR3 in DNA: TGTGCTAGTGGTTTGGCCGGGGGGGCTGAAGCTTGCTTT.

In its sample, this clonotype was seen many times. This sequence joins TRBV7-2 and TRBJ2-5; D possibly corresponds to TRBD1 (6 bases). V dropped 3 bases and J dropped 4 bases, with 15 bases sitting between them. The germline CDR1 and CDR2 sequences are SGHTA and FQGNSA. The CDR3 totals 15 residues. The DNA of the CDR3 is TGTGCCAGCAGCTTGGGTTCTCAGGGGTCAGAGACCCAGTACTTC. Amino acid sequence: CASSLGSQGSETQYF.

Many counts were recorded for this clonotype. The genes are TRBV6-2 or TRBV6-3 and TRBJ1-2; the D gene is possibly TRBD1 (6 bases). Germline V gene lookup returns CDR1 MNHEY and CDR2 SVGEGT. Trimming removed 0 bases from V and 6 bases from J, with 14 bases in between. The CDR3 is 15 amino acids. The CDR3, as DNA: TGTGCCAGCAGTTACTCTCGGGGGGCGTCGGATGGCTACACCTTC. Its translation is CASSYSRGASDGYTF.

This clonotype has ten or more counts. This chain joins TRBV12-3 or TRBV12-4 and TRBJ2-7; 11 positions match TRBD2. V shed 5 bases, J shed 5 bases, and the junction held 5 bases outside the gene matches. CDR3 size: 14 residues. The CDR3: CASSPTSGGNEQYF. CDR3 bases: TGTGCCAGCAGTCCCACTAGCGGGGGAAACGAGCAGTACTTC.

This chain uses TRBV11-1 with TRBJ1-1, with unresolved D. Looked up from germline, CDR1 is SGHAT and CDR2 is FQDESV (reference sequence). Deletions cut 5 bases from V and 1 base from J, with 14 bases between. The CDR3 extends over 15 amino acids. The CDR3 nucleotides are TGTGCCAGCAGCCCCACCCGGACGAAGAACACTGAAGCTTTCTTT. This encodes CASSPTRTKNTEAFF.

This clonotype was observed many times. This chain joins TRBV12-3 or TRBV12-4 and TRBJ1-5, with D perhaps matching TRBD1 (6 bases). The CDR3 consists of 16 residues. V shed 5 bases and J shed 0 bases, with 14 bases lying between them. CDR3 nucleotides: TGTGCCAGCAGTCCCGGACAGAATCATAGCAATCAGCCCCAGCATTTT. Translating gives CASSPGQNHSNQPQHF.

This clonotype was counted at least ten times. The chain uses TRBV12-3 or TRBV12-4 and TRBJ1-2; tentatively, D is TRBD1 (6 bases). The length of the CDR3 is 13 residues. The V end lost 6 bases, the J end lost 8 bases, and 16 bases lay between the germline ends. The CDR3 coding sequence is TGTGCCAGCAGCCGTACAGGGCGTGAGGGCTACACCTTC. Protein product: CASSRTGREGYTF.

This clonotype has a count of ten or more. V and J are TRBV6-4 and TRBJ2-5, with 12 bases aligning to TRBD2. Germline V lookup: CDR1 MRHNA, CDR2 SNTAGT. With 6 bases clipped from V and 3 bases from J, the junction kept 5 bases outside the gene matches. The CDR3 loop spans 15 amino acids. The CDR3 sequence is CASSPSGGAEETQYF. The CDR3, as DNA: TGTGCCAGCAGCCCTAGCGGGGGGGCCGAAGAGACCCAGTACTTC.

This clonotype was seen repeatedly, ten times or more. The CDR3 here is CASSVTSGGAETQYF. As DNA, the CDR3 is TGTGCCAGCAGCGTGACTAGCGGGGGGGCGGAGACCCAGTACTTC. The gene calls are TRBV7-2 and TRBJ2-5, with 14 bases aligning to TRBD2. Germline CDR1 is SGHTA and CDR2 is FQGNSA. Trimming took 5 bases from V and 5 from J; bases not matched to a gene: 4. The CDR3 extends over 15 amino acids.

This clonotype was seen a handful of times. A read error may be the cause here, since a much bigger clone is one base away. The V gene is TRBV12-5, the J gene TRBJ2-5, with TRBD1 identical over 8 bases. Germline assignment: CDR1 LGHNT and CDR2 FRNRAP. This CDR3 region has 17 residues. CDR3 region: CASGLPTRQGTQETKYF. The CDR3 DNA is TGTGCTAGTGGTTTGCCTACTCGACAGGGGACACAAGAGACCAAGTACTTC. The full variable domain, rest sourced from reference TRBV12-5 and TRBJ2-5, is DARVTQTPRHKVTEMGQEVTMRCQPILGHNTVFWYRQTMMQGLELLAYFRNRAPLDDSGMPKDRFSAEMPDATLATLKIQPSEPRDSAVYFCASGLPTRQGTQETKYFGPGTRLLVL.

In this sample, this clonotype turned up many times. The CDR3 loop is CASSLDRRVPPGELFF. The CDR3 nucleotides are TGTGCCAGCAGCTTAGATCGTAGGGTCCCTCCCGGGGAGCTGTTTTTT. V and J are TRBV11-2 and TRBJ2-2; D gene uncertain. Trimming removed 0 bases from V and 6 bases from J, with 14 bases in between. The germline CDR1 and CDR2 sequences are SGHAT and FQNNGV. This CDR3 spans 16 amino acids.

This clonotype has ten or more counts. The gene calls are TRBV6-2 or TRBV6-3 and TRBJ2-7; possibly TRBD1 or TRBD2 for D (5 bases each). The CDR3 contains 20 residues. Germline lookup yields CDR1 MNHEY and CDR2 SVGEGT. V was shortened by 0 bases and J by 2 bases, with 26 bases between the two germline ends. The CDR3 DNA reads as TGTGCCAGCAGTTACTCAGCAAGGACTGACGGCCAGACGGACACCTACGAGCAGTACTTC. Translating gives CASSYSARTDGQTDTYEQYF.

This clonotype was seen a handful of times. The chain combines TRBV19 with TRBJ2-2; D unresolved. The CDR3 loop spans 14 amino acids. Trimming removed 7 bases at V and 0 bases at J, with 9 bases between. Germline V gene data show CDR1 as LNHDA and CDR2 as SQIVND (reference sequence). CDR3 nucleotide sequence: TGTGCCAGTACCCAGGCCGCGAACACCGGGGAGCTGTTTTTT. Translating it yields CASTQAANTGELFF.

This chain links TRBV5-1 with TRBJ2-7; D might be TRBD2 (6 bases). V was clipped by 4 bases and J by 6 bases, with 14 bases between them. CDR1 and CDR2 from the germline V gene are SGHRS and YFSETQ. The CDR3 sequence is 13 residues long. CDR3 in DNA: TGCGCCAGCAGCCCGGGACTTTCGTCCGAGCAGTACTTC. It translates to CASSPGLSSEQYF.

This clonotype has at least ten counts. At one end, the junction sequence differs from germline, possibly due to a read error. The chain links TRBV24-1 to TRBJ2-5; D unclear. Germline CDR1 and CDR2: KGHDR and SFDVKD. The CDR3 is 12 amino acids. In DNA, the CDR3 is TGTACCACCAGTGATCTCCAAGAGACCCAGTACTTC. It is translated as CTTSDLQETQYF.

This sequence joins TRBV3-1 and TRBJ2-7, with 9 bases aligning to TRBD1. Per the germline V gene, CDR1 is LGHDT and CDR2 is YNNKEL (reference sequence). The trim removed 8 bases at V and 5 bases at J, leaving 4 bases unmatched. The CDR3 is 12 residues long. CDR3: CASGQGSHEQYF. The CDR3 coding sequence is TGTGCCAGCGGACAGGGGTCCCACGAGCAGTACTTC.